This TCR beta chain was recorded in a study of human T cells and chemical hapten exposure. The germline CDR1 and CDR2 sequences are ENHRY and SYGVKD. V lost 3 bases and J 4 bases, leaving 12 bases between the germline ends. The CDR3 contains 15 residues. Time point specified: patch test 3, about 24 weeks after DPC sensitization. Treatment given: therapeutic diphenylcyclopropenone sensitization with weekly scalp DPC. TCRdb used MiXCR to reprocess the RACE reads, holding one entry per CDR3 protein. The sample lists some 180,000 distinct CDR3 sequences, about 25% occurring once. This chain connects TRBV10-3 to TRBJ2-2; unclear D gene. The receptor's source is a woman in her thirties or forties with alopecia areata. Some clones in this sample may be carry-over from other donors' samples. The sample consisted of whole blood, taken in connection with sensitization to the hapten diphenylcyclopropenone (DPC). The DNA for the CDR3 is TGTGCCATCAGTGAACGTGTCGACCCCACCGGGGAGCTGTTTTTT. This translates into CAISERVDPTGELFF.